This note documents a single T cell receptor beta chain sequence. V trimming: 10 bases; J trimming: 4 bases; junction bases outside the gene matches: 11. Germline V CDR1 and CDR2: MNHEY, SVGEGT. CDR3 length equals 17 residues. These data are taken from a study of blood T cells in healthy people across ages. Using a J-beta primer mix together with a sample-barcoded 5' primer, a second PCR was run for roughly 6 to 11 cycles. TCRdb processed the 5' RACE reads anew with MiXCR; each CDR3 protein has one entry. The table includes some 1.5 million distinct CDR3 sequences, roughly two fifths detected once. Sequenced: blood. J is TRBJ2-1 and V is TRBV6-2 or TRBV6-3, with TRBD2 identical over 15 bases. The TCR comes from a woman under 30 in good health. CDR3 sequence: CATVSGLAGGLYNEQFF. CDR3 in DNA: TGTGCCACCGTCTCGGGACTAGCGGGGGGACTGTACAATGAGCAGTTCTTC.